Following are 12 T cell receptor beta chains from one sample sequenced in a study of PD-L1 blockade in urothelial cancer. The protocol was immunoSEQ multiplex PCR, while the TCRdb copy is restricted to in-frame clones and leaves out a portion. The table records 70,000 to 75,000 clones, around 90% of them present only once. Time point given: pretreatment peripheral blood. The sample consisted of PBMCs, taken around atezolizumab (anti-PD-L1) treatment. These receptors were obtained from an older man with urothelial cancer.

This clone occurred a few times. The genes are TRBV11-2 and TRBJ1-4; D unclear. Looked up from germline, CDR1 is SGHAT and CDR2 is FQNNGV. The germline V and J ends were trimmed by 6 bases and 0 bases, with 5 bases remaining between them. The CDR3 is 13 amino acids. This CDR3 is CASRRSTNEKLFF. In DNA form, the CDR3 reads TGTGCCAGCAGACGGTCAACTAATGAAAAACTGTTTTTT. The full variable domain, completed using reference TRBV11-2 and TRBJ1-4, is EAGVAQSPRYKIIEKRQSVAFWCNPISGHATLYWYQQILGQGPKLLIQFQNNGVVDDSQLPKDRFSAERLKGVDSTLKIQPAKLEDSAVYLCASRRSTNEKLFFGSGTQLSVL.

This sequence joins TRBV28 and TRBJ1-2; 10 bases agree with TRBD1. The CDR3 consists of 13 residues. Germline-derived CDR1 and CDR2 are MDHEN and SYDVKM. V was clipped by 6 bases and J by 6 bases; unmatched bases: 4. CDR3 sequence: CASRGTGAHGYTF. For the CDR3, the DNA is TGTGCCAGCAGAGGGACAGGGGCGCATGGCTACACCTTC.

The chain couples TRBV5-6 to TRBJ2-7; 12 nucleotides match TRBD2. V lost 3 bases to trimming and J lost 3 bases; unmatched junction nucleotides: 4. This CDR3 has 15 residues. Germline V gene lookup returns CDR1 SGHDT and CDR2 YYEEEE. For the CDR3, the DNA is TGTGCCAGCAGCTCTAGCGGGAGGGCCCTCTACGAGCAGTACTTC. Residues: CASSSSGRALYEQYF.

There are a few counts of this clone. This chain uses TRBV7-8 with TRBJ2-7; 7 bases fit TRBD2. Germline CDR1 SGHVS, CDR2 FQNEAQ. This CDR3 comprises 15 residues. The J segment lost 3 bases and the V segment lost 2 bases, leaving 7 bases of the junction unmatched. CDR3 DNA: TGTGCCAGCAGCTTACCCGGGGCTAGCGGCTACGAGCAGTACTTC. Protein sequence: CASSLPGASGYEQYF.

CDR3 DNA sequence: TGTGCCAGCAGTTTAGGGCGGGAGAGATACAATGAGCAGTTCTTC. It is translated as CASSLGRERYNEQFF. The gene calls are TRBV27 and TRBJ2-1, with 7 positions matching TRBD2. The CDR3 spans 15 residues. Germline CDR1 reads MNHEY; CDR2 reads SMNVEV (reference sequence). Trimming at V came to 2 bases and at J to 4 bases, leaving 5 bases not matched to a gene.

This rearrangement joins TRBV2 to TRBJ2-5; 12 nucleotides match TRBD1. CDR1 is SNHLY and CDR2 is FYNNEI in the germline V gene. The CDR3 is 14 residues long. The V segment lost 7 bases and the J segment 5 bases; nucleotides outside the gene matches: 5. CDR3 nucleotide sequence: TGTGCCAGCATGGGACAGGGGGCGGGTGAGACCCAGTACTTC. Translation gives CASMGQGAGETQYF.

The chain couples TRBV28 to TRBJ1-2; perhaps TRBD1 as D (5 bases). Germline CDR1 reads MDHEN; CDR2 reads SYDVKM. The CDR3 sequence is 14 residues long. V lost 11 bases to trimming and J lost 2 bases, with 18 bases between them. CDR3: CACQGAGLNYGYTF. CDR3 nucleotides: TGTGCCTGTCAAGGGGCAGGTCTCAACTATGGCTACACCTTC.

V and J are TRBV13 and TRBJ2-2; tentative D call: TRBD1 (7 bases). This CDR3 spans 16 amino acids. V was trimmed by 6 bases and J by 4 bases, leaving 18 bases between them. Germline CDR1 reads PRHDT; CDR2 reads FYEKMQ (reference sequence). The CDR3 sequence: CASSPYRQGGTGELFF. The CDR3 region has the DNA TGTGCCAGCAGTCCGTATCGTCAGGGGGGCACCGGGGAGCTGTTTTTT.

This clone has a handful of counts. The CDR3 loop is CASSRQLNTEAFF. For the CDR3, the DNA is TGTGCCAGCTCCCGACAGTTGAACACTGAAGCTTTCTTT. This rearrangement joins TRBV18 to TRBJ1-1; maybe TRBD1 (5 bases). Germline V gene sequence: CDR1 KGHSH, CDR2 LQKENI. V was trimmed by 6 bases and J by 0 bases, leaving 8 bases between them. This CDR3 is built from 13 residues.

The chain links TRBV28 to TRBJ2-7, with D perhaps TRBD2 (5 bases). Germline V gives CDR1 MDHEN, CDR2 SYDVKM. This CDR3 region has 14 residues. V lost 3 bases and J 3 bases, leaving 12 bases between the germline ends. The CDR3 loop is CASSLVGDLYEQYF. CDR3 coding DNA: TGTGCCAGCAGTTTGGTCGGGGATCTCTACGAGCAGTACTTC.

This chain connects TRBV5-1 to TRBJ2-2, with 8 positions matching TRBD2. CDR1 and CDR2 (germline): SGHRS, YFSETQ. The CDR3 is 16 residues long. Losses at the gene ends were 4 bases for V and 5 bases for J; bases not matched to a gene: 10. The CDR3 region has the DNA TGCGCCAGCAGCCGAACGGCTAGCGGGCAGACCGGGGAGCTGTTTTTT. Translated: CASSRTASGQTGELFF.

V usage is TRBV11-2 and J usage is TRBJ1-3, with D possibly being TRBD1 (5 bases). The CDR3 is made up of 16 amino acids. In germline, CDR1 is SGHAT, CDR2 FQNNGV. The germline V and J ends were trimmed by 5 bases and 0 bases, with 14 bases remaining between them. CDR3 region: CASSQAPRDSGNTIYF. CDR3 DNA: TGTGCCAGCAGCCAAGCTCCCAGGGACTCTGGAAACACCATATATTTT.